These T cell receptor beta chains were read from a single sample in a study of OX40 agonist ivuxolimab in advanced cancers. Data came from immunoSEQ multiplex PCR; TCRdb stores just in-frame clones and leaves some out. The profile covers about 16,000 clones, with 85% to 90% appearing a single time and less than 0.85% taken by the ten largest. The material sequenced was CD4+ or CD8+ T cells sorted from blood, taken in a trial of the OX40 agonist ivuxolimab. These receptors all come from an adult with an advanced solid tumor such as melanoma, head and neck, liver or kidney cancer. Both conserved end residues are part of each CDR3. Fields, in order: V gene, clone size, D gene, J gene, CDR3 DNA, CDR3 protein. The D gene is left open where the match is weak. Not all rows give a size; the values are once, few, many and, for expanded clones, a class.

>TRBV6-1|-|-|TRBJ1-1
TGTGCCAGCAGCCCCCCGGGCTTCGAGAACACTGAAGCTTTCTTT
CASSPPGFENTEAFF
>TRBV2|-|TRBD1|TRBJ1-3
TGTGCTACACTCGGCGGACAGGGGAGAAACACCATATATTTT
CATLGGQGRNTIYF
>TRBV10-3|-|TRBD1|TRBJ2-1
TGTGCCATCAGTAGGGGGCCGGGCAATGAGCAGTTCTTC
CAISRGPGNEQFF
>TRBV29-1|-|-|TRBJ1-2
TGCAGCGGCGGGGGTTCGAGTGGCTACACCTTC
CSGGGSSGYTF
>TRBV5-1|few|-|TRBJ1-3
TGCGCCAGCAGCCCGCTGTCTGTGCGCTCTGGAAACACCATATATTTT
CASSPLSVRSGNTIYF
>TRBV29-1|-|-|TRBJ2-3
TGCAGCGTTGATAAGTCGTGGGAGAGAAGCACAGATACGCAGTATTTT
CSVDKSWERSTDTQYF
>TRBV2|few|TRBD1|TRBJ2-3
TGTGCCAGCAGTGTTGTGGACAGGCTCACAGATACGCAGTATTTT
CASSVVDRLTDTQYF
>TRBV5-1|-|-|TRBJ2-3
TGCGCCAGCAGCGGTCAGGGGCCAGATACGCAGTATTTT
CASSGQGPDTQYF
>TRBV29-1|-|-|TRBJ1-1
TGCAGCGTTGGGTCCGTTGGGGTGAACACTGAAGCTTTCTTT
CSVGSVGVNTEAFF
>TRBV5-1|-|-|TRBJ2-7
TGCGCCAGCAGCTTGGCACAAACCTACGAGCAGTACTTC
CASSLAQTYEQYF
>TRBV5-1|few|TRBD2|TRBJ2-7
TGCGCCAGCAGCTTGGCCCCAGCGGGGGACCCCTACGAGCAGTACTTC
CASSLAPAGDPYEQYF
>TRBV18|-|-|TRBJ2-3
TGTGCCAGCTCACTCCTGACGGACCACACAGATACGCAGTATTTT
CASSLLTDHTDTQYF
>TRBV4-1|-|-|TRBJ2-1
TGCGCCAGCAGCCAAGAGGACTTACCCTACAATGAGCAGTTCTTC
CASSQEDLPYNEQFF
>TRBV19|-|-|TRBJ1-5
TGTGCCAGTAGTATTCCCCAGAGGCCCCACCAGCCCCAGCATTTT
CASSIPQRPHQPQHF
>TRBV10-1|-|-|TRBJ1-6
TGCGCCAGCAGTGAGTCGGGGTGGGGTTCACCCCTCCACTTT
CASSESGWGSPLHF
>TRBV9|-|TRBD2|TRBJ2-3
TGTGCCAGCAGCGTAGTCCCGGGACTAGCGGTCCGTAGGGATACGCAGTATTTT
CASSVVPGLAVRRDTQYF
>TRBV5-1|-|-|TRBJ2-1
TGCGCCAGCAGCGAAGGACGGCCTCCAAGGGATGAGCAGTTCTTC
CASSEGRPPRDEQFF
>TRBV4-1|once|TRBD2|TRBJ2-5
TGCGCCAGCAGCCGTAGCGGGGGTCCACAAGAGACCCAGTACTTC
CASSRSGGPQETQYF
>TRBV6-1|-|-|TRBJ2-1
TGTGCCAGCAGTGCAGGACACGACCGAAACAATGAGCAGTTCTTC
CASSAGHDRNNEQFF
>TRBV6-5|-|-|TRBJ1-1
TGTGCCAGCAGCAAGACAGCCTTAAACACTGAAGCTTTCTTT
CASSKTALNTEAFF
>TRBV7-2|-|-|TRBJ2-4
TGTGCCAGCAGCTTAGACGTCCTAAAAAACATTCAGTACTTC
CASSLDVLKNIQYF
>TRBV5-5|-|-|TRBJ1-1
TGTGCCAGCATGGGCTCGCGCGGACGCTTGAACACTGAAGCTTTCTTT
CASMGSRGRLNTEAFF
>TRBV7-2|-|TRBD2|TRBJ2-5
TGTGCCAGCAGCTCAAGCGGGGGCCCTCGGGAGACCCAGTACTTC
CASSSSGGPRETQYF
>TRBV7-3|-|TRBD2|TRBJ2-2
TGTGCCAGCAGCCCATCAGCGGGGACCCAGGGCGGGGAGCTGTTTTTT
CASSPSAGTQGGELFF
>TRBV4-2|-|TRBD1|TRBJ2-6
TGTGCCAGCAGCCACCCCCTGGGACAGAGGTTCTCTGGGGCCAACGTCCTGACTTTC
CASSHPLGQRFSGANVLTF
>TRBV5-1|once|TRBD2|TRBJ2-1
TGCGCCAGCAGCCGGATAGCGGGAGCCAGGAATGAGCAGTTCTTC
CASSRIAGARNEQFF
>TRBV29-1|-|TRBD1|TRBJ1-2
TGCAGCGTCCCCCTCCGAGGACAGGGGGCTTTTGTGAGGGGCTACACCTTC
CSVPLRGQGAFVRGYTF
>TRBV2|-|-|TRBJ2-7
TGTGCCAGCAAGGATTATGCCTACGAGCAGTACTTC
CASKDYAYEQYF
>TRBV30|-|-|TRBJ2-7
TGTGCCTGGAGCACCAGCGGCGGATTCGAGCAGTACTTC
CAWSTSGGFEQYF
>TRBV5-1|-|-|TRBJ1-6
TGCGCCAGCAGCTACCCGGACAGTAATTCACCCCTCCACTTT
CASSYPDSNSPLHF
>TRBV5-1|-|TRBD2|TRBJ2-2
TGCGCCAGCAGCTTGGACGGTAGCGGGGGCCTGAACACCGGGGAGCTGTTTTTT
CASSLDGSGGLNTGELFF